This TCR beta chain was sequenced for a study of breast tumors, draining lymph nodes, adjacent tissues. Ten or more counts support this clonotype. Antigen unknown. General study findings and limits: Compared with basal-like, luminal-like tumors shared significantly more repertoire with nontumor tissue. That most tumor T cells come from lymph nodes remained unproven. Data fit most tumor T cells coming from lymph node, expanding in tumor.

V dropped 8 bases and J dropped 5; count of bases not matched to a gene: 18. Germline CDR1 DFQATT, CDR2 SNEGSKA (reference sequence). This CDR3 contains 17 residues. Axillary draining lymph nodes of breast cancer patients supplied the node samples. One entry per CDR3 protein, called by TCRdb with MiXCR from the multiplex PCR reads. Here the sample spans fewer than 85,000 distinct CDR3 sequences, under 25% being singletons. Sequenced input: axillary lymph node tissue. The genes are TRBV20-1 and TRBJ2-3; 11 bases align to TRBD2. This clonotype was sampled from a female donor with breast cancer. Some clones in this sample may be carry-over from other donors' samples. The CDR3 DNA reads as TGCAGTCCGCTAGGCCTAGCGGGAGGTGAAGGAGAAGATACGCAGTATTTT. This encodes CSPLGLAGGEGEDTQYF.